The text below deals with one T cell receptor (beta chain). Its antigen is still unknown. TCRdb independently ran MiXCR on the RT-PCR reads; one entry per CDR3 protein. The sample has more than 700,000 distinct CDR3 sequences, about 20% seen once; the top ten hold about a tenth. There are 14 residues in the CDR3. The germline gives CDR1 MGHDK, CDR2 SYGVNS. Between the trimmed V and J ends, which lost 4 bases and 3 bases, there was a span of 10 bases. The sample comes from a study of response to subunit inactivated influenza vaccine. Findings and caveats of the study: Seasonal influenza vaccination, on each occasion, was suggested by the authors to recruit few new T cells.

J is TRBJ1-3 and V is TRBV25-1, with a weak D call TRBD1 (5 bases). The sequenced sample was PBMCs from blood, obtained 4 to 6 days after vaccination. The receptor was derived from a man aged 50 to 59 who received an inactivated influenza vaccine. The CDR3 protein is CASSAPGLGNTIYF. DNA for the CDR3: TGTGCCAGCAGTGCTCCGGGACTTGGAAACACCATATATTTT.